The TCR beta chain under discussion was sequenced for a study of T-cell reconstitution after alpha-beta-depleted transplantation in children. The CDR3 runs to 14 residues. CDR1 and CDR2 (germline): SQVTM, ANQGSEA. The ends were cut back, 5 bases at V and 4 bases at J, with 18 bases in the middle. Notes on this clonotype: The target antigen is unknown.

As it was prepared, the TCRbeta library received unique molecular identifiers. TCRdb re-called the PCR reads through MiXCR, storing one row per CDR3 protein. The sample lists just over 950,000 distinct CDR3 sequences, about 29% occurring once. General study results and limits: The study reportedly traced alpha-beta T cells about two months after transplant to several hundred expanded graft clones. From surviving recipient T cells and thymic progenitors came the high day-60 TCRbeta diversity observed in some patients. T-cell counts and diversity at one year following transplant were attributed mainly to newly produced T cells.

Sequenced here: PBMCs, mostly from graft donor cells, sampled 360 days after TCRalphabeta/CD19-depleted stem cell transplant. The genes are TRBV29-1 and TRBJ2-7, with D tentatively TRBD1 or TRBD2 (6 bases each). The TCR was taken from a boy less than two years old who had a stem cell transplant for SCID, so the T cells may come from the graft donor. The CDR3 reads CSVTTGRRGYEQYF. The DNA for the CDR3 is TGCAGCGTTACCACAGGGAGGAGGGGATACGAGCAGTACTTC.